This T cell receptor (beta chain) was recorded in a study of T-cell reconstitution after alpha-beta-depleted transplantation in children. About this clonotype: Antigen specificity is unknown.

Preparation of the TCRbeta library was carried out with unique molecular identifiers. TCRdb processed the PCR reads anew with MiXCR; each CDR3 protein has one entry. Among about a million distinct CDR3 sequences listed, under 30% were seen once. Germline V gene data show CDR1 as SEHNR and CDR2 as FQNEAQ (reference sequence). V lost 5 bases, J lost 4 bases, and 7 bases stayed unmatched. There are 15 residues in the CDR3. Study-level points and caveats: In patients about two months after transplant, alpha-beta T cells reportedly arose from several hundred expanded graft clones. Day-60 TCRbeta diversity that was high in some patients was derived from surviving recipient T cells and thymic progenitors.

This sequence originates from a boy less than two years old who had a stem cell transplant for SCID, so the T cells may come from the graft donor. This specimen consisted of PBMCs, mostly from graft donor cells, obtained 360 days after TCRalphabeta/CD19-depleted stem cell transplant. V and J are TRBV7-9 and TRBJ2-2; 7 bases fit TRBD1. This CDR3 reads CASSPDRVTTGELFF. In DNA, the CDR3 is TGTGCCAGCAGCCCAGACAGGGTTACCACCGGGGAGCTGTTTTTT.